The rows below give T cell receptor beta chains drawn from one sample of a study of T cells in Graves' hyperthyroidism and ophthalmopathy. In TCRdb, the multiplex PCR reads were re-called with MiXCR into one record per CDR3 protein. The sample has about 610,000 distinct CDR3 sequences; around 15% are singletons. Sequencing was carried out using blood. These receptors came from a woman in her 40s with Graves' ophthalmopathy. Each CDR3 is given with its conserved first and last residue. The D gene is left open where the match is weak. Clone sizes are given selectively: once, few, many, or a class where the clone is expanded.

d_call	v_call	j_call	clone_size	cdr3_nt	cdr3_aa
-	TRBV5-6	TRBJ2-7	few	TGTGCCAGCAGCTTTGGGGGGCCGGGGGTGCAGTACTTC	CASSFGGPGVQYF
TRBD1	TRBV7-8	TRBJ2-7	many	TGTGCCACCACAGAGGGGGCCGCCTCCTACGAGCAGTACTTC	CATTEGAASYEQYF
-	TRBV4-1	TRBJ1-3	-	TGCGCCAGCAGCCAGGGGGTCATCTCTGGAAACACCATATATTTT	CASSQGVISGNTIYF
-	TRBV6-5	TRBJ2-7	many	TGTGCCAGCGGGGGTGGGGACATCTACGAGCAGTACTTC	CASGGGDIYEQYF
-	TRBV7-2	TRBJ2-2	-	TGTGCCAGCAGTTTGGGGGAGAACACCAGGGAGCTGTTTTTT	CASSLGENTRELFF
-	TRBV2	TRBJ2-2	-	TGTGCCAGCCGGTTTGCGGGAAGCGTCACCGGGGAGCTGTTTTTT	CASRFAGSVTGELFF
-	TRBV5-1	TRBJ2-7	few	TGCGCCAGCAGCTATAACAGGGACACCTACGAGCAGTACTTC	CASSYNRDTYEQYF
TRBD2	TRBV29-1	TRBJ2-7	-	TGCAGCGTTCGCTGGACTAGCGGGAGCTCTGAGCAGTACTTC	CSVRWTSGSSEQYF
-	TRBV12-3/TRBV12-4	TRBJ1-3	many	TGTGCCAGCAGTTTAGTGGACAGCCCTGGAAACACCATATATTTT	CASSLVDSPGNTIYF
-	TRBV7-2	TRBJ1-1	-	TGTGCCAGCAGCTCCCAGGGAGGAATTAACACTGAAGCTTTCTTT	CASSSQGGINTEAFF
TRBD2	TRBV19	TRBJ2-5	-	TGTGCCAGTAGTATATTTAGCGGGAGGTGGAAGACCCAGTACTTC	CASSIFSGRWKTQYF
TRBD1	TRBV10-3	TRBJ1-1	many	TGTGCCACCAGCTCTGACAGGGACTCTGAAGCTTTCTTT	CATSSDRDSEAFF
-	TRBV5-1	TRBJ2-5	-	TGCGCCAGCAGCCCGGGGCCTCGGGGAGAGACCCAGTACTTC	CASSPGPRGETQYF
-	TRBV27	TRBJ2-7	-	TGTGCCAGCAGTTTCCGGGACGTAACCTACGAGCAGTACTTC	CASSFRDVTYEQYF
-	TRBV15	TRBJ2-2	many	TGTGCCACCAGCAGAGGCCTAACGGGAGCGGCCGGGGAGCTGTTTTTT	CATSRGLTGAAGELFF
TRBD2	TRBV2	TRBJ2-7	many	TGTGCCAGCAAGAGAGCGGGGAGCTCCTACGAGCAGTACTTC	CASKRAGSSYEQYF
-	TRBV10-3	TRBJ1-2	few	TGTGCCATCAGTGAGTCAGGCAGAGGTGGCTACACCTTC	CAISESGRGGYTF
TRBD2	TRBV20-1	TRBJ2-7	-	TGCAGTGGGATAGCGGGGGACTTCTCCTACGAGCAGTACTTC	CSGIAGDFSYEQYF
TRBD2	TRBV7-3	TRBJ2-1	-	TGTGCCAGCAGCTCCGAACTAGCGGGAGGAAATGAGCAGTTCTTC	CASSSELAGGNEQFF
-	TRBV19	TRBJ2-7	many	TGTGCCAGTAGTAGTGGGAGTGGCCTCCACGAGCAGTACTTC	CASSSGSGLHEQYF
-	TRBV12-3/TRBV12-4	TRBJ1-2	many	TGTGCCAGCAGCCCCCCTCGGACAGTTCACTATGGCTACACCTTC	CASSPPRTVHYGYTF
TRBD2	TRBV6-5	TRBJ2-3	many	TGTGCCAGCACTTTAGCGGGAGGCGCAGATACGCAGTATTTT	CASTLAGGADTQYF
-	TRBV5-1	TRBJ1-2	many	TGCGCCAGCAGCCAAGGGGACGGCTCACTAAATGGCTACACCTTC	CASSQGDGSLNGYTF
TRBD1	TRBV11-2	TRBJ2-7	-	TGTGCCAGCAGCCGGCGGACAGGGGGAGGCAGCGAGCAGTACTTC	CASSRRTGGGSEQYF
TRBD1	TRBV30	TRBJ1-1	many	TGTGCCTGGCGGACAGGGCTGAACACTGAAGCTTTCTTT	CAWRTGLNTEAFF
TRBD1	TRBV27	TRBJ2-7	many	TGTGCCAGCAGTTTCGATGGCGTAGGACAGGGGGGCTACGAGCAGTACTTC	CASSFDGVGQGGYEQYF
TRBD2	TRBV12-3/TRBV12-4	TRBJ2-7	-	TGTGCCAGCAGCCAGCAGACTAGCGGGACGTACGAGCAGTACTTC	CASSQQTSGTYEQYF
-	TRBV5-1	TRBJ2-7	few	TGCGCCAGCAGCTTGAACTATTCGGACGAGCAGTACTTC	CASSLNYSDEQYF
TRBD2	TRBV7-2	TRBJ2-7	many	TGTGCCAGCAGCTTGAGGGAAGCGGGAGGTATTCGGGAGCAGTACTTC	CASSLREAGGIREQYF
-	TRBV11-2	TRBJ2-7	many	TGTGCCAGCAGGCGAGGGGGATCATACGAGCAGTACTTC	CASRRGGSYEQYF
TRBD2	TRBV15	TRBJ2-7	-	TGTGCCACCAGCAGAGAGGTAGCGGGAGGATACGAGCAGTACTTC	CATSREVAGGYEQYF
-	TRBV28	TRBJ1-1	many	TGTGCCAGCAGCGGGGGGGGCAGGGGATCCACTGAAGCTTTCTTT	CASSGGGRGSTEAFF
TRBD1	TRBV7-2	TRBJ1-3	-	TGTGCCAGCAGCCGCCCCGACAGGGACGGAAACACCATATATTTT	CASSRPDRDGNTIYF
-	TRBV6-2/TRBV6-3	TRBJ2-2	many	TGTGCCAGCAGGATGATTGGACTAAAGAACACCGGGGAGCTGTTTTTT	CASRMIGLKNTGELFF
TRBD1	TRBV12-3/TRBV12-4	TRBJ2-5	-	TGTGCCAGCAGTTGGGACAGGGGATGGAAGACCCAGTACTTC	CASSWDRGWKTQYF
TRBD1	TRBV6-5	TRBJ2-5	many	TGTGCCAGCAGTCAGGACAGGGGGGCAGAGACCCAGTACTTC	CASSQDRGAETQYF
TRBD1	TRBV9	TRBJ2-7	many	TGTGCCAGCAGCGCACGACAGGGTTACGAGCAGTACTTC	CASSARQGYEQYF
-	TRBV12-3/TRBV12-4	TRBJ1-2	-	TGTGCCAGTACCAACCGACGGCAAGGGGGCTATGGCTACACCTTC	CASTNRRQGGYGYTF
TRBD1	TRBV4-1	TRBJ2-2	-	TGCGCCAGCAGCCCCGACAGGGACCCGAACACCGGGGAGCTGTTTTTT	CASSPDRDPNTGELFF
-	TRBV6-2/TRBV6-3	TRBJ2-7	many	TGTGCCAGCAGGACGGGACTTCGCTACGAGCAGTACTTC	CASRTGLRYEQYF